Below are 23 T cell receptor beta chains sequenced from a single sample in a study of T cells in Graves' hyperthyroidism and ophthalmopathy. Authors of the study amplified TCR beta CDR3 regions from RNA transcripts. Primed by the HTBI set, a first-round RT-PCR was run on the TCR CDR3. TCRdb reprocessed the multiplex PCR reads with MiXCR, giving one entry per CDR3 protein. The top ten hold approximately 49% of the sample, which has over 400,000 distinct CDR3 sequences, around a fifth seen once. Sequenced: blood. All receptors derive from a woman aged 70-85 years with Graves' ophthalmopathy.

The chain couples TRBV15 to TRBJ2-1, with D possibly being TRBD1 or TRBD2 (5 bases each). Germline V gives CDR1 LNHNV, CDR2 YYDKDF (reference sequence). This CDR3 contains 15 residues. Trimming pared 8 bases from V and 4 bases from J, leaving 18 bases between. CDR3 DNA sequence: TGTGCCACCCAAGAAGTCCGGGACGAGTACAATGAGCAGTTCTTC. This codes for CATQEVRDEYNEQFF.

This clonotype was picked up many times. The V and J genes are TRBV20-1 and TRBJ2-3, with 14 bases fitting TRBD2. The CDR3 contains 18 residues. The V gene end was trimmed by 1 base and the J gene end by 4 bases; junction bases not matched to a gene: 10. Germline lookup yields CDR1 DFQATT and CDR2 SNEGSKA (reference sequence). The CDR3 nucleotides are TGCAGTGCTAGAGCAGGACTAGCGGGAGGAATAGGGCCAGATACGCAGTATTTT. Translating it yields CSARAGLAGGIGPDTQYF.

This chain uses TRBV5-5 with TRBJ2-5, with a tentative D call TRBD2 (6 bases). Deletions cut 4 bases from V and 1 base from J, with 17 bases between. The CDR3 is 16 amino acids. Per germline, CDR1 SGHKS and CDR2 YYEKEE (reference sequence). CDR3: CASSPVGGVGQETQYF. CDR3 DNA sequence: TGTGCCAGCAGCCCAGTTGGAGGGGTGGGCCAAGAGACCCAGTACTTC. Using reference TRBV5-5 and TRBJ2-5 for the parts outside the CDR3, the full variable domain is DAGVTQSPTHLIKTRGQQVTLRCSPISGHKSVSWYQQVLGQGPQFIFQYYEKEERGRGNFPDRFSARQFPNYSSELNVNALLLGDSALYLCASSPVGGVGQETQYFGPGTRLLVL.

The genes are TRBV7-2 and TRBJ1-1; TRBD1 might be the D (6 bases). Trimming pared 6 bases from V and 6 bases from J, leaving 17 bases between. The germline gives CDR1 SGHTA, CDR2 FQGNSA. This CDR3 region has 14 residues. This CDR3 reads CASRQGAGSAEAFF. DNA of the CDR3: TGTGCCAGCAGACAGGGTGCCGGGAGCGCTGAAGCTTTCTTT.

In its sample, this clonotype was seen a few times. The rearrangement uses TRBV10-3 and TRBJ1-5; D unclear. The ends were cut back, 4 bases at V and 3 bases at J, with 10 bases in the middle. The CDR3 is 14 amino acids. The V gene's germline CDR1 is ENHRY and CDR2 SYGVKD. CDR3 protein: CAISGEVTNQPQHF. CDR3 sequence (DNA): TGTGCCATCAGTGGTGAGGTGACCAATCAGCCCCAGCATTTT.

This clonotype was recorded many times. This rearrangement joins TRBV2 to TRBJ2-1; no firm D call. The CDR3 runs 13 residues. Trimming pared 0 bases from V and 4 bases from J, leaving 4 bases between. Germline V gives CDR1 SNHLY, CDR2 FYNNEI. CDR3 amino acids: CASSEAEYNEQFF. The CDR3 DNA follows: TGTGCCAGCAGTGAAGCAGAATACAATGAGCAGTTCTTC.

The chain's CDR3 is CASSWRRGGDRVIFPLHF. As DNA, the CDR3 is TGTGCCAGCAGTTGGAGACGGGGGGGGGACAGGGTAATTTTCCCCCTCCACTTT. The chain recombines TRBV27 with TRBJ1-6; 9 bases match TRBD1. Germline-derived CDR1 and CDR2 are MNHEY and SMNVEV (reference sequence). V gave up 4 bases and J gave up 13 bases; unmatched junction bases: 20. The CDR3 has 18 residues.

The chain has TRBV5-6 and TRBJ1-2; D might be TRBD1 (6 bases). CDR1 SGHDT and CDR2 YYEEEE come from the germline V gene. Trimming stripped 3 bases from V and 4 bases from J, with 19 bases between. The CDR3 is made up of 16 amino acids. Here the CDR3 reads CASSSSRDKVSYGYTF. The CDR3 region has the DNA TGTGCCAGCAGCTCCTCCCGGGACAAGGTCTCCTATGGCTACACCTTC.

V is TRBV6-2 or TRBV6-3 and J is TRBJ2-7; perhaps TRBD2 as D (6 bases). The CDR3 consists of 13 residues. Looked up from germline, CDR1 is MNHEY and CDR2 is SVGEGT. The V end was cut by 2 bases, the J end by 6 bases, with 11 bases between. The CDR3 DNA is TGTGCCAGCAGTTACACGAAAGCGGGCGAGCAGTACTTC. This translates into CASSYTKAGEQYF.

CDR3 DNA sequence: TGTGCCAGCAGCTTAGCGTTTCTTTCGGGCAGACTGAACACCGGGGAGCTGTTTTTT. This encodes CASSLAFLSGRLNTGELFF. The chain uses TRBV7-8 and TRBJ2-2; no firm D call. The CDR3 loop spans 19 amino acids. From germline, CDR1 is SGHVS and CDR2 FQNEAQ. The ends were cut back, 0 bases at V and 1 base at J, with 18 bases in the middle.

This sequence joins TRBV9 and TRBJ2-1; 8 positions match TRBD2. Trimming removed 0 bases from V and 7 bases from J; junction bases left unmatched: 6. The CDR3 has 15 amino acids. In germline, CDR1 is SGDLS, CDR2 YYNGEE. CDR3 coding DNA: TGTGCCAGCAGCGTAGAGGCGGGGGGCTTGAATGAGCAGTTCTTC. It encodes CASSVEAGGLNEQFF.

This clonotype was recorded many times. This chain connects TRBV7-8 to TRBJ1-3; D perhaps matches TRBD1 (5 bases). The V end was cut by 1 base, the J end by 10 bases, with 5 bases between. The germline V gene has CDR1 SGHVS and CDR2 FQNEAQ. The CDR3 is 11 residues long. The CDR3 spells CASSLGGTIYF. CDR3 bases: TGTGCCAGCAGCTTAGGGGGGACCATATATTTT.

This clonotype has more than one count but fewer than ten. This rearrangement joins TRBV7-2 to TRBJ2-3; tentative D call: TRBD2 (5 bases). The CDR3 covers 14 residues. V lost 0 bases, J lost 6 bases, and 10 bases lay in between. The germline CDR1 and CDR2 sequences are SGHTA and FQGNSA. The CDR3 coding sequence is TGTGCCAGCAGCTTAGCGCAAAGAGGGGATACGCAGTATTTT. This translates into CASSLAQRGDTQYF.

Turning to this clonotype: A read error is possible here, since a much larger clone lies one base away. The conserved phenylalanine or tryptophan is not found at the CDR3 terminus, so this likely reflects a read error. The chain links TRBV6-2 or TRBV6-3 to TRBJ1-1; D is perhaps TRBD1 (6 bases). This CDR3 spans 15 amino acids. Between the trimmed V and J ends, which lost 5 bases and 0 bases, there was a span of 13 bases. CDR1 and CDR2 from the germline V gene are MNHEY and SVGEGT. CDR3 coding DNA: TGTGCCAGCAGTCCACGGACAGTCATGAACACTGAAGCTTTCCTT. It codes for CASSPRTVMNTEAFL.

The gene calls are TRBV6-1 and TRBJ2-7, with TRBD2 matching 12 bases. This CDR3 contains 16 residues. V shed 6 bases and J 0 bases; nucleotides not matched to a gene: 6. The germline CDR1 and CDR2 sequences are MNHNS and SASEGT. The CDR3 sequence is CASRGGLAGSSYEQYF. DNA of the CDR3: TGTGCCAGCAGGGGAGGACTAGCGGGAAGCTCCTACGAGCAGTACTTC.

This chain uses TRBV27 with TRBJ1-6; tentatively, D is TRBD1 (5 bases). This CDR3 spans 13 amino acids. The germline V gene has CDR1 MNHEY and CDR2 SMNVEV (reference sequence). Trimming left V 1 base short and J 12 bases short, with 10 bases between. CDR3: CASSLLSDRPLHF. The CDR3 nucleotides read TGTGCCAGCAGTTTATTGTCCGACAGACCCCTCCACTTT.

This clonotype has a count of ten or more. The chain has TRBV28 and TRBJ1-1, with a tentative D call TRBD1 (5 bases). V lost 4 bases and J lost 4, with 19 bases in between. Looked up from germline, CDR1 is MDHEN and CDR2 is SYDVKM. This CDR3 is built from 16 residues. The CDR3 region is CASSSGTGRGSTEAFF. The DNA of the CDR3 is TGTGCCAGCAGTTCCGGGACGGGGAGAGGATCCACTGAAGCTTTCTTT.

CDR3 amino acids: CAISELASTYEQYF. CDR3 coding DNA: TGTGCCATCAGTGAACTAGCCTCTACATACGAGCAGTACTTC. The V and J genes are TRBV10-3 and TRBJ2-7, with a tentative D call TRBD2 (6 bases). Trimming removed 3 bases at V and 4 bases at J, with 13 bases between. Germline V lookup: CDR1 ENHRY, CDR2 SYGVKD. This CDR3 spans 14 amino acids.

This clonotype was detected a few times. A much larger clone lies one base from this, so it may be a read error. The rearrangement joins TRBV2 to TRBJ2-5, with 13 bases fitting TRBD2. The CDR3 extends over 14 amino acids. After removal of 8 bases from V and 4 bases from J, the junction contained 4 bases not matched to a gene. Looked up from germline, CDR1 is SNHLY and CDR2 is FYNNEI. The CDR3 loop is CASGTSGVTETQYF. CDR3 bases: TGTGCCAGCGGGACTAGCGGGGTAACAGAGACCCAGTACTTC. Full variable domain (rest looked up from reference TRBV2 and TRBJ2-5): EPEVTQTPSHQVTQMGQEVILRCVPISNHLYFYWYRQILGQKVEFLVSFYNNEISEKSEIFDDQFSVERPDGSNFTLKIRSTKLEDSAMYFCASGTSGVTETQYFGPGTRLLVL.

This clonotype appeared a few times. The rearrangement uses TRBV6-2 or TRBV6-3 and TRBJ2-1; no clear D. With 4 bases removed from V and 6 bases from J, the gap between germline ends came to 10 bases. From germline, CDR1 is MNHEY and CDR2 SVGEGT. The CDR3 is 13 amino acids. This CDR3 is CASSLAAGNEQFF. The CDR3 DNA reads TGTGCCAGCAGTTTGGCGGCCGGCAATGAGCAGTTCTTC.

This sequence joins TRBV18 and TRBJ2-1; no clear D gene. The V end lost 3 bases, the J end lost 9 bases, and 9 bases lay between the germline ends. Germline V CDR1 and CDR2: KGHSH, LQKENI. CDR3 size: 12 residues. CDR3 sequence reads: CASSPNSPEQFF. CDR3 sequence (DNA): TGTGCCAGCTCACCTAACAGCCCTGAGCAGTTCTTC. Combining the CDR3 with reference TRBV18 and TRBJ2-1 gives the whole variable domain NAGVMQNPRHLVRRRGQEARLRCSPMKGHSHVYWYRQLPEEGLKFMVYLQKENIIDESGMPKERFSAEFPKEGPSILRIQQVVRGDSAAYFCASSPNSPEQFFGPGTRLTVL.

Remarks on this clonotype: A much larger clone is a single base away; this may be a read error. The rearrangement joins TRBV7-9 to TRBJ2-2; the D gene is possibly TRBD1 (5 bases). Trimming pared 4 bases from V and 4 bases from J, leaving 7 bases between. From germline, CDR1 is SEHNR and CDR2 FQNEAQ (reference sequence). This CDR3 is 13 amino acids long. This CDR3 is CASSSRATGELFF. CDR3 in DNA: TGTGCCAGCAGCTCCAGGGCCACCGGGGAGCTGTTTTTT.

This clonotype was observed at least ten times. As DNA, the CDR3 is TGTGCCAGCAGTTGGGACAGGGCCTTCACAGATACGCAGTATTTT. Translating it yields CASSWDRAFTDTQYF. The rearrangement uses TRBV28 and TRBJ2-3, with TRBD1 matching 9 bases. The CDR3 has 15 amino acids. Germline loops: CDR1 MDHEN, CDR2 SYDVKM. Germline trimming cut 4 bases from V and 2 bases from J; bases unmatched to any gene: 4. Drawing the rest from reference TRBV28 and TRBJ2-3, the complete variable domain is DVKVTQSSRYLVKRTGEKVFLECVQDMDHENMFWYRQDPGLGLRLIYFSYDVKMKEKGDIPEGYSVSREKKERFSLILESASTNQTSMYLCASSWDRAFTDTQYFGPGTRLTVL.